The rows below give T cell receptor beta chains drawn from one sample of a study of blood T cells in healthy people across ages. In TCRdb, the 5' RACE reads were re-called with MiXCR into one record per CDR3 protein. The sample lists 1.5 million to 2 million distinct CDR3 sequences, about 31% occurring once. The sample taken for sequencing was blood. The receptors derive from a woman in her twenties or thirties in good health. Each CDR3 is given with its conserved first and last residue. Expanded clones are given a class, and other clones once, few, many or no size at all.

>TRBJ1-2|TRBV27|-
CASSPWPGQCDYGYTF
>TRBJ2-1|TRBV10-3|many
CAISESMHEQFF
>TRBJ2-1|TRBV28|-
CASSPNWGEQFF
>TRBJ2-7|TRBV5-6|few
CASSQGTHSYEQYF
>TRBJ1-1|TRBV27|few
CASSFPGGTEAFF
>TRBJ2-3|TRBV6-5|few
CASSYALRGDTQYF
>TRBJ2-1|TRBV20-1|few
CSAREPSGRFANEQFF
>TRBJ2-5|TRBV12-3/TRBV12-4|many
CASRGSASVGETQYF
>TRBJ2-4|TRBV28|few
CASSGLAGSQYF
>TRBJ2-7|TRBV6-1|-
CASSEVKEQYF
>TRBJ2-1|TRBV3-1|-
CASRRGGQGIPNEQFF
>TRBJ2-1|TRBV7-3|many
CASSYRDRDYNEQFF
>TRBJ2-2|TRBV7-9|-
CASQSRDRATGELFF
>TRBJ2-5|TRBV9|-
CASSAGTSGRKTQYF
>TRBJ2-2|TRBV20-1|few
CSASPGATGELFF
>TRBJ1-1|TRBV3-1|few
CASSLLYNTEAFF
>TRBJ2-3|TRBV20-1|-
CSARDYKRGRTDTLYF
>TRBJ2-3|TRBV27|many
CASSFKGNPQVPDTQYF
>TRBJ2-1|TRBV3-1|few
CASSPYGGGNEQFF
>TRBJ2-5|TRBV2|-
CASSELVAGYPYF
>TRBJ2-7|TRBV28|many
CASSVGQYEQYF
>TRBJ2-5|TRBV20-1|-
CSADTSGGAETQYF
>TRBJ2-1|TRBV9|few
CASSYTGTSANEQFF
>TRBJ1-1|TRBV3-1|-
CASSHLYSMLRNTEAFF
>-|TRBV20-1|-
CTAGGDQTQYF
>TRBJ2-1|TRBV10-3|few
CAISPAGTSGYGEQFF
>TRBJ1-5|TRBV12-3/TRBV12-4|-
CASSLVTDSGQPQHF
>TRBJ1-1|TRBV28|-
CASSSTSTGNTEAFF
>TRBJ2-1|TRBV4-2|-
CASSQSASNYNEQFF
>TRBJ1-5|TRBV20-1|few
CSASQGLNQPQHF
>TRBJ1-2|TRBV4-1|few
CASSQGIMLAVGYTF
>TRBJ2-3|TRBV5-1|many
CASSLETSTDTQYF
>TRBJ2-5|TRBV5-1|few
CASSLKSGRMETQYF
>TRBJ2-3|TRBV7-8|-
CASSRTGLVGFDTQYF
>TRBJ2-1|TRBV4-1|once
CASSQDLPGTSGYNEQFF
>TRBJ2-1|TRBV9|-
CANSGMGGNEQFF
>TRBJ2-7|TRBV30|-
CARSVSRGSYEQYF
>TRBJ1-2|TRBV5-4|-
CASSSKHPGSPNYGYTF
>TRBJ2-6|TRBV11-1|-
CASSLARPLTGSEDKSSGANVLTF
>TRBJ1-1|TRBV5-1|-
CASSLSSLNTEAFF
>TRBJ2-1|TRBV6-2/TRBV6-3|-
CASTTGTTANEQFF